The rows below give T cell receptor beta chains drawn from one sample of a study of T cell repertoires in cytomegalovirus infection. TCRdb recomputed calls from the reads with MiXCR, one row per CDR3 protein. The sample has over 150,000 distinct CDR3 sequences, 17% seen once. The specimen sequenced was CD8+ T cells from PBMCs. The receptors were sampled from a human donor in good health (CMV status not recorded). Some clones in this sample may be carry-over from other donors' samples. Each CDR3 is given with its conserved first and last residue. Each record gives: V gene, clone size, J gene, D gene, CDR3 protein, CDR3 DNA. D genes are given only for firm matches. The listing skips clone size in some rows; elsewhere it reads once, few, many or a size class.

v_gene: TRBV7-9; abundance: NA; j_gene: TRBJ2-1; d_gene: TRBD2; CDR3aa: CASSLSGGGSYNEQFF; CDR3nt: TGTGCCAGCAGCTTAAGTGGCGGGGGTTCCTACAATGAGCAGTTCTTC
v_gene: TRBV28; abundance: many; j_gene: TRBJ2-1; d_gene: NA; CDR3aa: CASSWQYNEQFF; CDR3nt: TGTGCCAGCAGTTGGCAATACAATGAGCAGTTCTTC
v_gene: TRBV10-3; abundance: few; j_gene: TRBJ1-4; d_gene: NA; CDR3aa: CAISAEAATNEKLFF; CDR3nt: TGTGCCATCAGTGCCGAGGCCGCAACTAATGAAAAACTGTTTTTT
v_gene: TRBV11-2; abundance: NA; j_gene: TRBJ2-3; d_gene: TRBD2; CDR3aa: CASSLRGDYTDTQYF; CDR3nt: TGTGCCAGCAGCTTACGCGGGGACTACACAGATACGCAGTATTTT
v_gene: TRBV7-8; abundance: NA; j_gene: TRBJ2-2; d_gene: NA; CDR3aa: CASLSYEHRELFF; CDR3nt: TGTGCCAGCCTGTCATACGAACACCGCGAGCTGTTTTTT
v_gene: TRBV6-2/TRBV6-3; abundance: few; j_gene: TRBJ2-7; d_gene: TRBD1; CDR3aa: CASSYSPRDRSYEQYF; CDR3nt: TGTGCCAGCAGTTACTCGCCACGGGACAGGTCCTACGAGCAGTACTTC
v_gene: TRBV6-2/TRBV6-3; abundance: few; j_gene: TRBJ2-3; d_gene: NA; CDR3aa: CASSSLGGDTQYF; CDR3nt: TGTGCCAGCAGCTCCCTCGGGGGAGATACGCAGTATTTT
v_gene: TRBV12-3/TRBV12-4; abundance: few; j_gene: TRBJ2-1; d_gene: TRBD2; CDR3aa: CASSTDSRGGGEQFF; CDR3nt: TGTGCCAGCAGTACGGACTCTCGGGGGGGTGGTGAGCAGTTCTTC
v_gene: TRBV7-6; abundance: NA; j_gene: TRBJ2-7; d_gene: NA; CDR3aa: CASSLDPFLEQYF; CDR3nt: TGTGCCAGCAGCTTAGATCCGTTCCTCGAGCAGTACTTC
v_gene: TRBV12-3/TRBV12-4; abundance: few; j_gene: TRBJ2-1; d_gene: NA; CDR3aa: CASTPSLSYNEQFF; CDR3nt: TGTGCCAGCACCCCCTCCCTATCCTACAATGAGCAGTTCTTC
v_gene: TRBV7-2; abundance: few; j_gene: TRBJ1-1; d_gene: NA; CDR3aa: CASSLSFQGPTEAFF; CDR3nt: TGTGCCAGCAGCTTATCATTCCAGGGGCCCACTGAAGCTTTCTTT
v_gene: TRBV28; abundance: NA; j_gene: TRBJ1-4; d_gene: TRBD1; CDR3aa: CASSLGTGAGTNEKLFF; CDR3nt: TGTGCCAGCAGTTTAGGGACAGGGGCTGGAACTAATGAAAAACTGTTTTTT
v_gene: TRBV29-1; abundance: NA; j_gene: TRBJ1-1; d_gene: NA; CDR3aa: CSGRRENTEAFF; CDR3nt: TGCAGCGGCCGCAGGGAAAACACTGAAGCTTTCTTT
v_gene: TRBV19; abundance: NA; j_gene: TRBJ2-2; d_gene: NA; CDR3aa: CASKERGQNTGELFF; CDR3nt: TGTGCCAGTAAAGAGCGTGGACAGAACACCGGGGAGCTGTTTTTT
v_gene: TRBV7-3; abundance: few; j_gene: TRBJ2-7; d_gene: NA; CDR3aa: CASSHSVHVDFYEQYF; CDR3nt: TGTGCCAGCAGCCATTCGGTCCACGTAGATTTCTACGAGCAGTACTTC
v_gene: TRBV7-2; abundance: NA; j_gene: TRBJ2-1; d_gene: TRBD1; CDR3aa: CASSLDRGPTSYNEQFF; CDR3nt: TGTGCCAGCAGCTTGGACAGGGGCCCGACCTCCTACAATGAGCAGTTCTTC
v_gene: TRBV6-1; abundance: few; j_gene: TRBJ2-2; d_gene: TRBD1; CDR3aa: CASSQGAGSGELFF; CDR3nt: TGTGCCAGCAGCCAGGGGGCAGGGTCCGGGGAGCTGTTTTTT
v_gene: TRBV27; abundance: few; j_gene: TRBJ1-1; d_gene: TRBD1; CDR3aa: CASSAYRGRDQTEAFF; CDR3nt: TGTGCCAGCAGTGCATACAGGGGGCGAGATCAAACTGAAGCTTTCTTT
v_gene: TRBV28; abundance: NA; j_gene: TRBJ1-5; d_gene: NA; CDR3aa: CASIWGRASNQPQHF; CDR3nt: TGTGCCAGCATTTGGGGGCGGGCCAGCAATCAGCCCCAGCATTTT
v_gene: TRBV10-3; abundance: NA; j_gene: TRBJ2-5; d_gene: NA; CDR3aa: CATGPRETQYF; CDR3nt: TGTGCCACGGGACCAAGAGAGACCCAGTACTTC
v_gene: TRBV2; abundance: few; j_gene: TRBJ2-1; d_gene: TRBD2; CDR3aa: CASSEAIRPGTSGGPDNEQFF; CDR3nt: TGTGCCAGCAGTGAAGCAATAAGGCCAGGGACTAGCGGGGGTCCGGACAATGAGCAGTTCTTC
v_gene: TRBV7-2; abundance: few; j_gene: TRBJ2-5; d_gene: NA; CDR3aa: CASSWNTQIQETQYF; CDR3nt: TGTGCCAGCAGCTGGAACACCCAAATCCAAGAGACCCAGTACTTC
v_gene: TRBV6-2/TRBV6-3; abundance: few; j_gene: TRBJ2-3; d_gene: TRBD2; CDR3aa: CASSSTSGSTDTQYF; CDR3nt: TGTGCCAGCAGTTCCACTAGCGGAAGCACAGATACGCAGTATTTT
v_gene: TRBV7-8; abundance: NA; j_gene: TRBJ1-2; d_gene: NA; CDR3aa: CASSISWQDPFYGYTF; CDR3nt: TGTGCCAGCAGCATTAGCTGGCAGGATCCTTTTTATGGCTACACCTTC
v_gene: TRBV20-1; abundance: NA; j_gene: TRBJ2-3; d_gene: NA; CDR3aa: CSARERPTWDTQYF; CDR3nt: TGCAGTGCTAGAGAGAGGCCGACATGGGATACGCAGTATTTT
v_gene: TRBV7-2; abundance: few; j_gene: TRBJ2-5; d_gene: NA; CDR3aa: CASSLGPETQYF; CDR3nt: TGTGCCAGCAGCCTCGGGCCAGAGACCCAGTACTTC
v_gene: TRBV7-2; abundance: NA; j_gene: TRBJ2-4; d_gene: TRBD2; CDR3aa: CASSVGLAIDIQYF; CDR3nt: TGTGCCAGCAGCGTGGGACTAGCGATCGACATTCAGTACTTC
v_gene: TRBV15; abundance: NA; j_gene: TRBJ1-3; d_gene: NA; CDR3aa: CATSRDRGGVTGNTIYF; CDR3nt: TGTGCCACCAGCAGAGATCGAGGAGGAGTGACTGGAAACACCATATATTTT
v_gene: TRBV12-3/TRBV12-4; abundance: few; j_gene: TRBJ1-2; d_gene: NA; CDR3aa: CASSLDNLVAYGYTF; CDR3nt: TGTGCCAGCAGTTTGGACAACTTGGTTGCCTATGGCTACACCTTC
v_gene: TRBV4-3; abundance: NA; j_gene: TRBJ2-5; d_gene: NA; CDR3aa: CASSQVGAEETQYF; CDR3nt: TGCGCCAGCAGCCAAGTTGGGGCCGAAGAGACCCAGTACTTC
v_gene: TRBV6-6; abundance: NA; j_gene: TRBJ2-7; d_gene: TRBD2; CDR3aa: CASRDKGGHEQYF; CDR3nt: TGTGCCAGCAGAGATAAGGGAGGGCACGAGCAGTACTTC
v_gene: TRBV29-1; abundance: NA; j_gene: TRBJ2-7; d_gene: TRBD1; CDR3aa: CSVEVGGQGYLEQYF; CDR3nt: TGCAGCGTTGAAGTAGGCGGACAGGGTTACCTCGAGCAGTACTTC
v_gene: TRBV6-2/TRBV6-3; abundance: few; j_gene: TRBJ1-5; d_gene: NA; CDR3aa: CASSHSQRGNQPQHF; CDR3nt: TGTGCCAGCAGCCATAGTCAGAGAGGGAATCAGCCCCAGCATTTT
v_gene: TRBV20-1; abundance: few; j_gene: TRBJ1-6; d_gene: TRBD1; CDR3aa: CSARATGTGYNSPLHF; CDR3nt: TGCAGTGCTAGAGCGACCGGGACAGGGTATAATTCACCCCTCCACTTT
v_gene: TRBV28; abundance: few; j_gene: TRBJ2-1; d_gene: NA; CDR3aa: CASFSDLSGKVADSSYNEQFF; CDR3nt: TGTGCCAGCTTTAGCGATTTAAGTGGGAAAGTGGCGGATAGCTCCTACAATGAGCAGTTCTTC
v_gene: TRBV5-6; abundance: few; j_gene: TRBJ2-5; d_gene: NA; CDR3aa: CASSLGVQETQYF; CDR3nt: TGTGCCAGCAGCTTGGGGGTCCAAGAGACCCAGTACTTC
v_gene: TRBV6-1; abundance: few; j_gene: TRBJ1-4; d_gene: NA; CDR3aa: CASSGVQATNEKLFF; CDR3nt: TGTGCCAGCAGTGGTGTGCAGGCCACTAATGAAAAACTGTTTTTT
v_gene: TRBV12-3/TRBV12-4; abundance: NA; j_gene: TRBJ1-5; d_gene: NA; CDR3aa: CASSFWVGNQPQHF; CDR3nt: TGTGCCAGCAGTTTTTGGGTGGGCAATCAGCCCCAGCATTTT
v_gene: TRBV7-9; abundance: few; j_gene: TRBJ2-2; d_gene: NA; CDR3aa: CASSQPWANTGELFF; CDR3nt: TGTGCCAGCAGCCAACCCTGGGCAAACACCGGGGAGCTGTTTTTT
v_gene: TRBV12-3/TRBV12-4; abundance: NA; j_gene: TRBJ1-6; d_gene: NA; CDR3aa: CASSGQPGPPLHF; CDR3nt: TGTGCCAGCAGTGGACAGCCCGGGCCACCCCTCCACTTT
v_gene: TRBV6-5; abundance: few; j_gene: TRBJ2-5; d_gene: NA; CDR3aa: CASSYDGEETQYF; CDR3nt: TGTGCCAGCAGTTACGACGGGGAAGAGACCCAGTACTTC
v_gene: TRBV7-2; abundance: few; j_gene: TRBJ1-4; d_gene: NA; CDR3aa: CASSLIRGTNEKLFF; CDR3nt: TGTGCCAGCAGCCTGATAAGGGGAACTAATGAAAAACTGTTTTTT
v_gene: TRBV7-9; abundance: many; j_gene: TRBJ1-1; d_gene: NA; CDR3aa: CASSLGGDTEAFF; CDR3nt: TGTGCCAGCAGCTTAGGCGGGGACACTGAAGCTTTCTTT
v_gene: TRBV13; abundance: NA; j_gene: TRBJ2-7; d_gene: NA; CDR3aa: CASSLRTTYEQYF; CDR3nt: TGTGCCAGCAGCTTAAGGACAACGTACGAGCAGTACTTC
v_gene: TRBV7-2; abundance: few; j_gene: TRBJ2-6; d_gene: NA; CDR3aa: CASSFSAGANVLTF; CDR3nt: TGTGCCAGCAGCTTCAGTGCTGGGGCCAACGTCCTGACTTTC